The table lists the clone carrying this T cell receptor (beta chain) with many counts. Its antigen is still unknown. Time point specified: pre-sensitization, week 0. Treatment in this sample: therapeutic diphenylcyclopropenone sensitization with weekly scalp DPC. Per the authors' pipeline: Samples ranged from roughly 20,000 to 750,000 TCRs, with a median of roughly 95,000. TCRdb re-analysed the RACE reads in MiXCR, keeping a single row per CDR3 protein. The V and J calls here are based on TCRdb, not the publication. Here the sample spans 60,000 or so distinct CDR3 sequences, 9.5% to 10% being singletons. The CDR3 is 14 residues long. Germline CDR1 MNHEY, CDR2 SVGAGI. Trimming shortened V by 6 bases and J by 6 bases, and 17 bases separated the two germline ends. This sample is drawn from a study of human T cells and chemical hapten exposure. Background on the study: In the sensitization step, 2% DPC was placed on approximately 2 cm by approximately 2 cm of upper inner arm skin. Patch tests containing 0.01% DPC, applied to the upper back, were read at 6 days.

Study conclusions and caveats: Because they had alopecia, donors may respond immunologically unlike healthy people.

The receptor was derived from a man aged 40-49 years with alopecia areata. Some clones in this sample may be carry-over from other donors' samples. This specimen was whole blood, taken in connection with sensitization to the hapten diphenylcyclopropenone (DPC). The rearrangement joins TRBV6-5 to TRBJ1-1; no clear D. The CDR3 here is CASRARAALPEAFF. The DNA of the CDR3 is TGTGCCAGCAGGGCCCGGGCAGCGCTGCCTGAAGCTTTCTTT.